This T cell receptor (beta chain) was found in a study of T cell repertoires in cytomegalovirus infection. There are 18 residues in the CDR3. The ends lost 4 bases at V and 0 bases at J; junction bases unmatched: 13. CDR1 and CDR2 from the germline V gene are SGHNT and YENEEA. TCRdb reprocessed the reads via MiXCR and lists one record per CDR3 protein. The data show about 55,000 distinct CDR3 sequences, with around 20% seen just once and less than 70% held by the top ten. Comment on this clonotype: What it binds is not known.

This clonotype was sampled from a human donor in good health (CMV status not recorded). Some clones in this sample may be carry-over from other donors' samples. Sequenced here: CD8+ T cells from cultured PBMCs, sampled from culture after CMV antigen stimulation. The chain uses TRBV11-3 and TRBJ2-3; the match to TRBD1 covers 7 bases. CDR3 residues: CASSSGKGALGSTDTQYF. Written as DNA, the CDR3 is TGTGCCAGCAGCTCGGGAAAGGGGGCCCTCGGGAGCACAGATACGCAGTATTTT.